Listed here is a single T cell receptor (beta chain). Its antigen is unknown. The conserved phenylalanine or tryptophan normally closing the CDR3 is absent here, so this likely arose from a read error. These data originate in a study of T cells in Graves' hyperthyroidism and ophthalmopathy (dated by TCRdb to between 2018 and 2021). A note on the overall study: Peripheral blood was collected at initial diagnosis, before any treatment. Whether ophthalmopathy could be predicted prospectively was tested in an independent validation cohort made up of 18 to 20 hyperthyroidism patients plus 17 patients who later progressed to ophthalmopathy. The 100 or so discovery patients were randomly split 7:3 into training and test sets. To identify TCR V-J signatures that set the groups apart, the researchers used a discovery cohort of 100 patients, made up of about 44 with Graves' ophthalmopathy and about 60 with stable Graves' hyperthyroidism. After blood sampling, hyperthyroidism patients were treated with methimazole at a starting dose of 30 mg daily, and ophthalmopathy patients were treated with high-dose intravenous methylprednisolone. The paper reports TCR Vbeta CDR3 sequencing of roughly 140 peripheral blood samples: around 41 ophthalmopathy, under 80 hyperthyroidism and 17 progressor patients. In addition, the study compared T-cell repertoires in thyroid tissue and in blood from five or six Graves' hyperthyroidism patients.

Graves' hyperthyroidism was defined as stable when no progression to ophthalmopathy occurred over 18 months of follow-up. The hyperthyroidism patients were between 18 and 65 years old and newly diagnosed, with a disease duration of less than 2 months. Patients with uncontrolled infections, other autoimmune diseases, pregnancy or lactation were excluded. Clinical symptoms, serum thyroxine and TRAb, thyroid ultrasound, and orbital computed tomography formed the basis for the diagnoses. Ficoll-Paque density gradient centrifugation was used to isolate PBMCs from 10 ml of fresh peripheral blood. Trizol reagent was used to extract total RNA, and RNA quality was then checked on an Agilent 2100 Bioanalyzer. Amplification of TCR beta CDR3 regions was carried out from RNA transcripts. The TCR CDR3 was subjected to a first round of RT-PCR using the HTBI primer set and the Qiagen OneStep RT-PCR kit. A second multiplex PCR round built the libraries, followed by size selection and purification. Sequencing of the libraries was done on an Illumina HiSeq2000 using paired-end 100 bp reads. For the original study's pipeline: SOAPnuke was used to process the raw data, with reads discarded if the reads contained adapters or uncalled bases, had a mean Phred below 15, or lacked an exact constant-primer or identifier match. High-quality paired reads were merged with COPE v1.2.5, and unique nucleotide sequences were defined as clonotypes. MiTCR v1.1 was used to align clonotypes to the IMGT TRBV, TRBD and TRBJ reference segments. The analysis included only V-J combinations with a frequency above 0.0001, which together covered approximately 99% of the repertoires. The TCS score was defined as the ratio of F50 (clonal expansion) to E x V (chaos), calculated using BLOSUM62-based TCRdist between CDR3 peptides within each V-J. Welch's t-statistics and random forest reduced around 510 V-J features to 13, which were used in a naive Bayes classifier (R e1071). The public sequencing data were trimmed at Q25 with fastp and processed into clonotypes with MiXCR by TCRdb, which kept only in-frame beta chains. Records with the same CDR3 protein are collapsed into one entry carrying the most frequent genes and DNA. TCRdb assigned the V and J calls; the authors' analysis was not used. The sample profile shows more than 650,000 distinct CDR3 sequences; approximately 14% of them were found once. The biggest ten clones account for more than 8.5% of the sample.

Beyond this particular receptor, the publication reports: In validation, the model predicted progression to ophthalmopathy a median of roughly 6.1 months before onset, with about 70% sensitivity and roughly 73% specificity. In cross-validation, a model built on a 13 V-J signature told ophthalmopathy apart from stable hyperthyroidism with 85% to 90% sensitivity and roughly 83% specificity, and in testing the same model reached 80%/75%. No statistical method was used to fix the sample size in advance, and group allocation was not hidden from the investigators. Most expanded thyroid clonotypes (frequency above 0.001) were also found in blood, which suggests that blood repertoires may mirror thyroid immune responses.

The CDR1 and CDR2 encoded by the germline V gene are SGHTA and FQGTGA. Relative to germline, V is 2 bases shorter and J is 1 base shorter, with 8 bases between their ends. The CDR3 region is 15 residues in length, termini included. Just CDR3 DNA is preserved here, 45 bases in frame from base 1. The clonotype was recovered from a woman under 30 with Graves' hyperthyroidism. The V gene is TRBV7-3 and the J gene is TRBJ2-2; the D gene could be TRBD1 or TRBD2, each one agreeing over 5 bases. The specimen sequenced was blood. The CDR3 region: CASSLEGLNTGELFL. In nucleotide form, the sequence is TGTGCCAGCAGCTTAGAGGGGTTGAACACCGGGGAGCTGTTTTTG.